Each of the 3 T cell receptor beta chains below was sequenced from the same sample in a study of regulatory T cells in long-lasting Graves disease. Time point: newly diagnosed GD, antithyroid drugs for less than 3 months. Scientists built the TCR library using RNA that was extracted from PBMCs. Construction of the TCR beta libraries employed iRepertoire HTBI primers in conjunction with Arm-PCR of CDR3 regions. TCRdb reanalysed the multiplex PCR reads using MiXCR and keeps one entry per CDR3 protein. The sample lists about 430,000 distinct CDR3 sequences; approximately 16% were seen once. This same sample was also taken into another study, of T cells in Graves' hyperthyroidism and ophthalmopathy.

The sequencing used peripheral blood mononuclear cells (PBMCs), collected at new diagnosis, from a patient treated with antithyroid drugs. The source is a woman between 40 and 50 years old with Graves disease.

This clonotype has at least ten counts. The chain combines TRBV6-2 or TRBV6-3 with TRBJ2-7, with 9 bases lining up with TRBD2. This CDR3 spans 17 amino acids. Germline V CDR1 and CDR2: MNHEY, SVGEGT. Germline trimming cut 2 bases from V and 2 bases from J; bases unmatched to any gene: 10. CDR3: CASSYKATSGYTYEQYF. For the CDR3, the DNA is TGTGCCAGCAGTTACAAAGCGACTAGCGGTTATACCTACGAGCAGTACTTC.

This clonotype was seen only a few times. The chain carries TRBV10-3 and TRBJ2-3; 8 nucleotides agree with TRBD1. This CDR3 comprises 13 residues. Germline assignment: CDR1 ENHRY and CDR2 SYGVKD. The junction had 4 bases not matched to a gene; V was cut back by 6 bases and J by 5 bases. CDR3 DNA sequence: TGTGCCATCAGGGACAGGGAGCAAGATACGCAGTATTTT. As protein: CAIRDREQDTQYF.

In this sample, this clonotype turned up many times. The V call is TRBV7-9, the J call TRBJ1-2; 7 bases fit TRBD1. Germline values: CDR1 SEHNR, CDR2 FQNEAQ (reference sequence). There are 12 residues in the CDR3. V lost 5 bases and J lost 6; bases outside the gene matches: 3. In nucleotides, the CDR3 is TGTGCCAGCAGCACGACAGGGAATGGCTACACCTTC. It specifies CASSTTGNGYTF.